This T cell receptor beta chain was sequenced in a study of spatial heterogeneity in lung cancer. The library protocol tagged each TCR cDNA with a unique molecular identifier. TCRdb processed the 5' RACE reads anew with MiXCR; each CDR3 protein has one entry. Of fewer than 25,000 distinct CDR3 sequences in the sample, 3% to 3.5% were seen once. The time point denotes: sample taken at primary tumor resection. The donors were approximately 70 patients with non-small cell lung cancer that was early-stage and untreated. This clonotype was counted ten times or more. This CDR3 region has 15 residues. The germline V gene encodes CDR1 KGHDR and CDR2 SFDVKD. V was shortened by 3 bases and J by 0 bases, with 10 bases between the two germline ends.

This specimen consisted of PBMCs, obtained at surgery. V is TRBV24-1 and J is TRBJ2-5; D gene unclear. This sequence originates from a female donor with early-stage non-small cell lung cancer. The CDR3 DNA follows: TGTGCCACCAGTGATCTACAAAGCGACCAAGAGACCCAGTACTTC. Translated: CATSDLQSDQETQYF.